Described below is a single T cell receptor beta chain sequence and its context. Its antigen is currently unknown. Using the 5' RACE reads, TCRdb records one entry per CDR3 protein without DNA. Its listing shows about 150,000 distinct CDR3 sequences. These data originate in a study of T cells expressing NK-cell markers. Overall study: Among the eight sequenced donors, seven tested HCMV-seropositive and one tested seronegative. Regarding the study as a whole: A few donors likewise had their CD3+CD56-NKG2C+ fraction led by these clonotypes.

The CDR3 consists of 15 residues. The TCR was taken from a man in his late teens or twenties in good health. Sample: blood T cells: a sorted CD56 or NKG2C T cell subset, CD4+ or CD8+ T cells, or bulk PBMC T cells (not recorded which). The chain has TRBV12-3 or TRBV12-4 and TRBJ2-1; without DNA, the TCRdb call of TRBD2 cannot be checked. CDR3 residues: CASSFGTSGYNEQFF.